This T cell receptor beta chain was retrieved from a study of OX40 agonist ivuxolimab in advanced cancers. General study points: The study found among the lowest clonal expansion in partial responders at 0.1-3.0 mg/kg. Low normalized clonal expansion also occurred in some nonresponding patients.

This table comes from immunoSEQ multiplex PCR, and its TCRdb copy is limited to in-frame clones, with some not included. The sample yields about 62,000 clones, 79% seen once. Germline values: CDR1 SGHVS, CDR2 FQNEAQ. The CDR3 covers 14 residues. With 5 bases clipped from V and 6 bases from J, the junction kept 5 bases outside the gene matches. Sampling times: baseline, cycle 4 day 1, cycle 7 day 1. As to this clone: Its target is not known.

The sequenced sample was CD4+ or CD8+ T cells sorted from blood, obtained in a trial of the OX40 agonist ivuxolimab. The chain is built from TRBV7-8 and TRBJ1-4, with TRBD1 matching 8 bases. The sequence was obtained from an adult with an advanced solid tumor such as melanoma, head and neck, liver or kidney cancer. The CDR3 loop is CASSPGGLYEKLFF. The CDR3, as DNA: TGTGCCAGCAGCCCAGGGGGCTTGTATGAAAAACTGTTTTTT.